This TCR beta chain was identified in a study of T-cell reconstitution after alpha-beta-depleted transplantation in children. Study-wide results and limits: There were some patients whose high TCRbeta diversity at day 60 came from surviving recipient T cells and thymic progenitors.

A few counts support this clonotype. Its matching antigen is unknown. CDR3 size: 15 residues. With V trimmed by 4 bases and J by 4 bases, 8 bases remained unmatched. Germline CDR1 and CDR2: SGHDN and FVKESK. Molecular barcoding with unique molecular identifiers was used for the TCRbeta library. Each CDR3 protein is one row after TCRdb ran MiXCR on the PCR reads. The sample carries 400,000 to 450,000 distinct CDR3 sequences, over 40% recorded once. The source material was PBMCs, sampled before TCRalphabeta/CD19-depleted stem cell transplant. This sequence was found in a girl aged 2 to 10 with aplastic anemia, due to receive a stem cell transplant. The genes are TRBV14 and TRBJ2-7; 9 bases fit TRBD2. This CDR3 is CASSRSSGISYEQYF. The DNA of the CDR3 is TGTGCCAGCAGCCGCTCTAGCGGGATCAGTTACGAGCAGTACTTC.